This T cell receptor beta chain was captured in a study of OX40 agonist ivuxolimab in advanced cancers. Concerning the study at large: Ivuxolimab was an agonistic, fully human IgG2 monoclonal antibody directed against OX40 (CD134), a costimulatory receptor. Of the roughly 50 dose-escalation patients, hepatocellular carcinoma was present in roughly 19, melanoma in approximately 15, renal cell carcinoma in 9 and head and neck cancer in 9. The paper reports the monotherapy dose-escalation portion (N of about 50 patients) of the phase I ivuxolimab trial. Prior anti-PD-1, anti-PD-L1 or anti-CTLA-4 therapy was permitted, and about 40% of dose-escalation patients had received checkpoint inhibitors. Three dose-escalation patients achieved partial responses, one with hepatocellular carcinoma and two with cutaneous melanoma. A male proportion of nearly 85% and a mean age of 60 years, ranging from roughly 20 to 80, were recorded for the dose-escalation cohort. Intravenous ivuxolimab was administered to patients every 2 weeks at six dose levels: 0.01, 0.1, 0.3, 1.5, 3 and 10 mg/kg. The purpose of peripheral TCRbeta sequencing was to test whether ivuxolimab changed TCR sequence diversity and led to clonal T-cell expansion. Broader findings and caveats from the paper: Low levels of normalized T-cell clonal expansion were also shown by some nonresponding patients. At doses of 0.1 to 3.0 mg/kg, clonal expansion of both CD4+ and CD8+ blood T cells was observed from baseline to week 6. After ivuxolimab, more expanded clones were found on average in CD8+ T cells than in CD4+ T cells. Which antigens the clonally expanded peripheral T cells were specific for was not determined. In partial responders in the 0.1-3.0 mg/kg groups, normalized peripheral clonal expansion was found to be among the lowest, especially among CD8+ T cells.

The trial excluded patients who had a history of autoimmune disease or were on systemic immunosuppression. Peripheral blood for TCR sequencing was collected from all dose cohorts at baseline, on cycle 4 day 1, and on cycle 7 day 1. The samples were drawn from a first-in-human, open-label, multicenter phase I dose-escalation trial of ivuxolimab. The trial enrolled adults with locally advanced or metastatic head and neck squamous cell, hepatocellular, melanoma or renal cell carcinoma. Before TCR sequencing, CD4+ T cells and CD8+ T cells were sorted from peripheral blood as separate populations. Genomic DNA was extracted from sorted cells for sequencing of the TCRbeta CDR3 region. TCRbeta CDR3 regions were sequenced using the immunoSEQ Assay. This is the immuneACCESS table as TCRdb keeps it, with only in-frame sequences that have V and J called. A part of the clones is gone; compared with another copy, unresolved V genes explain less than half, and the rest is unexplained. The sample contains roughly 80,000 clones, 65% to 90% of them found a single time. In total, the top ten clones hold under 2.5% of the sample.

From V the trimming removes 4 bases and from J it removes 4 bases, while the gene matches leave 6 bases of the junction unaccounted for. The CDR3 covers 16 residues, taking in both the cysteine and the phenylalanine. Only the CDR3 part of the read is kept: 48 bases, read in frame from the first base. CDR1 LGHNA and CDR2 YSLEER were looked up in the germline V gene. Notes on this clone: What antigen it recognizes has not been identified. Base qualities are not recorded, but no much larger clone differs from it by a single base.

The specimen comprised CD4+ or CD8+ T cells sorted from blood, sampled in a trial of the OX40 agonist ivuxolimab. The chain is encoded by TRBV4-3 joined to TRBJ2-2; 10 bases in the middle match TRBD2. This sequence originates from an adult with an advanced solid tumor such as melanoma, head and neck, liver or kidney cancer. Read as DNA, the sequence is TGCGCCAGCAGCCCCAGCGGGAGGGCCGCCACCGGGGAGCTGTTTTTT. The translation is CASSPSGRAATGELFF.